The T cell receptor beta chain described here comes from a study of blood T cell repertoires in COVID-19. Germline CDR1 and CDR2: KGHSH and LQKENI. This CDR3 is built from 16 residues. Germline trimming cut 3 bases from V and 2 bases from J; bases unmatched to any gene: 8. This clone was seen just once. Only in-frame clones appear in the TCRdb table, and some are missing; sequencing was by immunoSEQ multiplex PCR. This repertoire shows approximately 250,000 clones, more than 75% found once; its top ten account for around 9%. The V gene is TRBV18, the J gene TRBJ1-2; 8 bases match TRBD1. The sequenced material came from peripheral blood. The source is a man aged 40-55 years with active or convalescent COVID-19. CDR3 protein: CASSPIQDRENYGYTF. CDR3 bases: TGTGCCAGCTCACCGATTCAGGACAGGGAGAACTATGGCTACACCTTC.